The clone carrying this T cell receptor (beta chain) was counted many times. Its antigen is unknown. With 2 bases removed from V and 5 bases from J, the gap between germline ends came to 9 bases. The CDR3 extends over 13 amino acids. Germline lookup yields CDR1 SEHNR and CDR2 FQNEAQ (reference sequence). About 540 ng RNA was reverse transcribed with alpha and beta constant-region primers. Each of the alpha and beta chains got its own library through chain-specific third strand synthesis with indices. TCRdb re-derived calls from the 5' RACE reads in MiXCR, one entry per CDR3 protein. The sample lists about 10,000 distinct CDR3 sequences; over 4.5% were seen once. These data belong to a study of HIV-infected patients and healthy controls. Findings and caveats of the study: HIV-infected patients and controls differed significantly in mean usage of eight alpha and eight beta V genes.

The repertoire came from unfractionated whole blood and reflected all unsorted peripheral T cells. The origin of this receptor is an adult with HIV infection. This chain links TRBV7-9 with TRBJ2-5; no reliable D call. Here the sequenced sample was blood, taken before antiretroviral therapy. For the CDR3, the DNA is TGTGCCAGCAGCTTAAGCCTGGAGGAGACCCAGTACTTC. Protein: CASSLSLEETQYF.